These T cell receptor beta chains were read from a single sample in a study of Ad26.COV2.S vaccination and SARS-CoV-2 variants. Produced via immunoSEQ multiplex PCR; TCRdb's table is partial and in-frame only. Of about 350,000 clones listed, around 89% are singletons. The sample in question was peripheral blood, obtained in a trial of Ad26.COV2.S vaccine versus placebo. The source is a person aged 18 to 59 who received the Ad26.COV2.S COVID-19 vaccine or a placebo. CDR3s include the opening cysteine and the closing phenylalanine or tryptophan. The order of the fields is V gene, J gene, CDR3 protein.

>TRBV25-1|TRBJ1-1
CASSIRDGNTEAFF
>TRBV5-6|TRBJ1-1
CASSLGWGNTEAFF
>TRBV9|TRBJ2-1
CASSATTGQGIPYNEQFF
>TRBV27|TRBJ1-2
CASSFADRGGYGYTF
>TRBV19|TRBJ2-1
CASSLLAGNYNEQFF
>TRBV9|TRBJ1-1
CASSVYARHPNTEAFF
>TRBV7-9|TRBJ1-1
CASSLWQLNTEAFF
>TRBV5-6|TRBJ2-2
CASSSTGELFF
>TRBV5-1|TRBJ2-1
CASSLNGRAGNEQFF
>TRBV4-3|TRBJ2-7
CASSQATGSYEQYF
>TRBV5-4|TRBJ1-2
CASSLARGDYGYTF
>TRBV6-1|TRBJ2-5
CASSEKETQYF
>TRBV11-1|TRBJ2-2
CASSLWRGERAGELFF
>TRBV19|TRBJ2-2
CASSIGEHITTGELFF
>TRBV30|TRBJ1-1
CAWSARTGLNTEAFF
>TRBV4-2|TRBJ1-5
CASSQDWETGGSNQPQHF
>TRBV7-2|TRBJ2-7
CASSSGLAGNYEQYF
>TRBV28|TRBJ2-2
CASSDDRGPPRLVKSGELFF
>TRBV19|TRBJ1-5
CASTSRRGGQGNQPQHF
>TRBV28|TRBJ1-4
CASTTPAPGKLFF
>TRBV7-9|TRBJ1-4
CASSRDRGTTEKLFF
>TRBV29-1|TRBJ2-1
CSVVGQVGSYNEQFF
>TRBV19|TRBJ2-3
CASRGLAGGGTDTQYF
>TRBV7-2|TRBJ1-2
CASSPQGGLNYGYTF
>TRBV29-1|TRBJ2-3
CSMRRDWQPDTQYF
>TRBV5-4|TRBJ2-3
CASSSTGGSTDTQYF
>TRBV4-3|TRBJ2-2
CASSSSVAGGSILTGELFF
>TRBV19|TRBJ1-6
CASSLPGSGNSPLHF
>TRBV28|TRBJ1-3
CASRTGGNSGNTIYF
>TRBV6-5|TRBJ2-5
CASSLLAGRQETQYF
>TRBV4-1|TRBJ2-7
CASSGQTGGVNEQYF
>TRBV4-2|TRBJ2-2
CASSQVDLGLATGELFF
>TRBV28|TRBJ2-6
CASNRADNSGANVLTF
>TRBV12-3/TRBV12-4|TRBJ1-1
CASSPGRRAFF
>TRBV9|TRBJ2-1
CASSVEAGAGDEQFF
>TRBV7-9|TRBJ2-5
CASSFKPGQTQETQYF